Listed below are T cell receptor beta chains from one sample, sequenced in a study of OX40 agonist ivuxolimab in advanced cancers. Generated by immunoSEQ multiplex PCR, the TCRdb table keeps only in-frame clones and is missing some. This table holds approximately 60,000 clones, roughly 90% found once. This material consisted of CD4+ or CD8+ T cells sorted from blood, taken in a trial of the OX40 agonist ivuxolimab. The source of these receptors is an adult with an advanced solid tumor such as melanoma, head and neck, liver or kidney cancer. Both conserved end residues are part of each CDR3. Each record gives: V gene, J gene, D gene, clone size, CDR3 DNA, CDR3 protein. A D gene is named only where the DNA matches it firmly. Some rows have no size entry. The others give once, few or many, or a class for an expanded clone.

V: TRBV2; J: TRBJ1-2; D: -; size: -; DNA: TGTGCCAGCAGAGACACCCGGCAGGGTGGCTACACCTTC; CDR3: CASRDTRQGGYTF
V: TRBV7-2; J: TRBJ1-1; D: -; size: -; DNA: TGTGCCAGCAGCTTAGTCAAGGCAGAGGAAGCTTTCTTT; CDR3: CASSLVKAEEAFF
V: TRBV11-2; J: TRBJ2-7; D: TRBD1; size: -; DNA: TGTGCCAGCAGACCGGGACAGGGCCACGAGCAGTACTTC; CDR3: CASRPGQGHEQYF
V: TRBV6-1; J: TRBJ2-7; D: -; size: -; DNA: TGTGCCAGCAGTGACGGGGGAACAGGGCTATCCTACGAGCAGTACTTC; CDR3: CASSDGGTGLSYEQYF
V: TRBV5-6; J: TRBJ2-5; D: -; size: -; DNA: TGTGCCAGCAGCTTGGGGACGGCCCAAGAGACCCAGTACTTC; CDR3: CASSLGTAQETQYF
V: TRBV5-6; J: TRBJ1-1; D: -; size: -; DNA: TGTGCCAGCAGCTTGGACCTATCGCGCGGGTACACTGAAGCTTTCTTT; CDR3: CASSLDLSRGYTEAFF
V: TRBV7-2; J: TRBJ1-5; D: -; size: -; DNA: TGTGCCAGCAGCGTGCGGACGGGCCGTAGCAATCAGCCCCAGCATTTT; CDR3: CASSVRTGRSNQPQHF
V: TRBV12-5; J: TRBJ2-6; D: -; size: -; DNA: TGTGCTAGTGGTTTGAGTACTGGGGCCAACGTCCTGACTTTC; CDR3: CASGLSTGANVLTF
V: TRBV28; J: TRBJ2-7; D: TRBD1; size: -; DNA: TGTGCCAGCACGGGACAGTCCTCCTACGAGCAGTACTTC; CDR3: CASTGQSSYEQYF
V: TRBV9; J: TRBJ1-2; D: -; size: -; DNA: TGTGCCAGCAGCACAGGTCCGGATCCTTATGGCTACACCTTC; CDR3: CASSTGPDPYGYTF
V: TRBV27; J: TRBJ2-7; D: TRBD1; size: -; DNA: TGTGCCAGCAGTTCGAGCCGGGACAGGAGAATCTACGAGCAGTACTTC; CDR3: CASSSSRDRRIYEQYF
V: TRBV7-7; J: TRBJ2-2; D: -; size: -; DNA: TGTGCTAGCTCCAAAGACACCGGGGAGCTGTTTTTT; CDR3: CASSKDTGELFF
V: TRBV18; J: TRBJ1-1; D: -; size: -; DNA: TGTGCCAGCTCACCACTCTCTATGAACACTGAAGCTTTCTTT; CDR3: CASSPLSMNTEAFF
V: TRBV10-3; J: TRBJ2-7; D: -; size: -; DNA: TGTGCCATCAGTGACTTGTACGAGCAGTACTTC; CDR3: CAISDLYEQYF
V: TRBV5-8; J: TRBJ1-2; D: -; size: once; DNA: TGTGCCAGCAGCACAAGTCCCCAGGAACAGGGAGGTGGCTACACCTTC; CDR3: CASSTSPQEQGGGYTF
V: TRBV11-1; J: TRBJ2-6; D: -; size: -; DNA: TGTGCCAGCAGCGAAGGGGCACTTGGGGCCAACGTCCTGACTTTC; CDR3: CASSEGALGANVLTF
V: TRBV5-6; J: TRBJ1-2; D: -; size: -; DNA: TGTGCCAGCAGCTTGTTAGGGGATGAGAACTATGGCTACACCTTC; CDR3: CASSLLGDENYGYTF
V: TRBV4-2; J: TRBJ2-2; D: TRBD2; size: -; DNA: TGTGCCAGCAGCCGTTCTAGCGGGACTAACACCGGGGAGCTGTTTTTT; CDR3: CASSRSSGTNTGELFF
V: TRBV27; J: TRBJ2-5; D: -; size: -; DNA: TGTGCCAGCAGTTCAGCGGGACCACACAGGGCCCAGTACTTC; CDR3: CASSSAGPHRAQYF
V: TRBV7-2; J: TRBJ2-7; D: TRBD2; size: -; DNA: TGTGCCAGCAGCTTAGCTCTAGCGGGAGGGAGCTCCTACGAGCAGTACTTC; CDR3: CASSLALAGGSSYEQYF
V: TRBV10-3; J: TRBJ2-7; D: -; size: -; DNA: TGTGCCATCAGTGTTGGACAGAACGTGCACGAGCAGTACTTC; CDR3: CAISVGQNVHEQYF
V: TRBV7-3; J: TRBJ2-5; D: TRBD2; size: -; DNA: TGTGCCAGCAGCTTAGAGGTTAGCGGGAGTGTGGTAGAGACCCAGTACTTC; CDR3: CASSLEVSGSVVETQYF
V: TRBV15; J: TRBJ2-1; D: TRBD1; size: -; DNA: TGTGCCACCAGCAGGGGACAGGGGGCCTTGAACAATGAGCAGTTCTTC; CDR3: CATSRGQGALNNEQFF
V: TRBV25-1; J: TRBJ1-4; D: -; size: -; DNA: TGTGCCAGCAGTGAATCCGGGATTTCTAATGAAAAACTGTTTTTT; CDR3: CASSESGISNEKLFF
V: TRBV11-1; J: TRBJ2-1; D: TRBD1; size: -; DNA: TGTGCCAGCAGCTCCCCACCCGGCACAGGGGACTACAATGAGCAGTTCTTC; CDR3: CASSSPPGTGDYNEQFF
V: TRBV12-5; J: TRBJ2-2; D: -; size: -; DNA: TGTGCTAGTGGTTTGGGGCTAAACACCGGGGAGCTGTTTTTT; CDR3: CASGLGLNTGELFF
V: TRBV5-1; J: TRBJ2-7; D: -; size: -; DNA: TGCGCCAGCAGCTTGCAGGGAAGCTCCTACGAGCAGTACTTC; CDR3: CASSLQGSSYEQYF
V: TRBV30; J: TRBJ1-2; D: TRBD1; size: once; DNA: TGTGCCTGGAGTGTAGGGTGGCAGGGGGATGGCTACACCTTC; CDR3: CAWSVGWQGDGYTF
V: TRBV9; J: TRBJ1-4; D: -; size: -; DNA: TGTGCCAGCAGCGTGAGAGGAGAAACTGATGAAAAACTGTTTTTT; CDR3: CASSVRGETDEKLFF
V: TRBV7-9; J: TRBJ1-2; D: TRBD1; size: medium-sized; DNA: TGTGCCAGCAGCCCCGCAGGGGGCGTATACGGTGGCTACACCTTC; CDR3: CASSPAGGVYGGYTF
V: TRBV6-1; J: TRBJ2-5; D: TRBD1; size: -; DNA: TGTGCCAGCACATCGGGACAGGGTATTGTAGAGACCCAGTACTTC; CDR3: CASTSGQGIVETQYF
V: TRBV2; J: TRBJ2-6; D: TRBD1; size: -; DNA: TGTGCCAGCAGCCGGGACAGGGGGGGAACTGGGGCCAACGTCCTGACTTTC; CDR3: CASSRDRGGTGANVLTF
V: TRBV7-3; J: TRBJ2-3; D: -; size: -; DNA: TGTGCCAGCAGCCCCCGAATGGGGGATACGCAGTATTTT; CDR3: CASSPRMGDTQYF
V: TRBV27; J: TRBJ2-1; D: TRBD2; size: -; DNA: TGTGCCAGCCAGAAAGCGGGAGGGCCCAACAATGAGCAGTTCTTC; CDR3: CASQKAGGPNNEQFF
V: TRBV7-6; J: TRBJ2-3; D: -; size: -; DNA: TGTGCCAGCAGCTTAGTAGATGACAGAAGAACAGATACGCAGTATTTT; CDR3: CASSLVDDRRTDTQYF
V: TRBV6-5; J: TRBJ1-2; D: TRBD1; size: -; DNA: TGTGCCAGCAGTTCAGGGACAGAGCGAGGGACCTACACCTTC; CDR3: CASSSGTERGTYTF
V: TRBV11-2; J: TRBJ1-1; D: -; size: -; DNA: TGTGCCAGCAGCTTAGATTCGGGGTGGGTAGGTGCTGAAGCTTTCTTT; CDR3: CASSLDSGWVGAEAFF
V: TRBV7-8; J: TRBJ2-7; D: TRBD2; size: -; DNA: TGTGCCAGCAGCACCCGGACTAGCGGGACCTACGAGCAGTACTTC; CDR3: CASSTRTSGTYEQYF
V: TRBV11-2; J: TRBJ2-1; D: -; size: -; DNA: TGTGCCAGCAGCCCTCGCTACAATGAGCAGTTCTTC; CDR3: CASSPRYNEQFF